The clone carrying this T cell receptor beta chain was seen ten or more times. The antigen remains undetermined. This sample is drawn from a study of early T cells in non-severe SARS-CoV-2 infection. Turning to the study itself: Unsorted whole blood bulk RNA was sequenced, with unpaired chains.

The CDR3 is 14 residues long. The V end was cut by 2 bases, the J end by 4 bases, with 10 bases between. Per the germline V gene, CDR1 is SGDLS and CDR2 is YYNGEE. Broader study findings: In VDJdb matching, anti-spike CD8 responses were favored while private and CD4 specificities went missing.

Molecules of cDNA were individually given unique molecular identifiers that were attached to them. A single record per CDR3 protein comes from TCRdb applying MiXCR to the 5' RACE reads. The sample consists of 20,000 to 25,000 distinct CDR3 sequences, more than 4.5% of them appearing once. The specimen sequenced was whole blood. V is TRBV9 and J is TRBJ1-5; a weak D match, TRBD1 (5 bases). The sequence was collected from an adult who was a healthcare worker with PCR-confirmed SARS-CoV-2 infection or an uninfected control (not recorded which). Here the CDR3 reads CASSVAGTNQPQHF. The DNA for the CDR3 is TGTGCCAGCAGCGTCGCCGGGACTAATCAGCCCCAGCATTTT.